This T cell receptor beta chain was documented in a study of blood T cell repertoires in COVID-19. Study-wide context: There were acute and convalescent COVID-19 samples, and they came from the United States, Italy and Spain.

Data came from immunoSEQ multiplex PCR; TCRdb stores just in-frame clones and leaves some out. Of under 130,000 clones in the sample, approximately 88% are singletons; the top ten hold approximately 3.6%. This clone came up once. The clonotype was recovered from a woman between 55 and 75 years old with acute or convalescent COVID-19. The material sequenced was peripheral blood.

CDR3 sequence reads: CASSLRGTANEKLFF. In DNA, the CDR3 is TGTGCCAGCAGCTTGCGGGGGACGGCTAATGAAAAACTGTTTTTT. V is TRBV11-2 and J is TRBJ1-4; TRBD1 is a possible D gene (5 bases). V gave up 3 bases and J gave up 3 bases, with 11 bases separating them. This CDR3 is built from 15 residues. Germline V gene data show CDR1 as SGHAT and CDR2 as FQNNGV.